The 2 T cell receptor beta chains below were found in one sample sequenced in a study of vaccination and CD4 T cells after COVID-19. Oncomine TCR Beta short-read sequencing was applied to DNA from cultured CD4+ T cells. One entry per CDR3 protein, called by TCRdb with MiXCR from the PCR reads. Of about 10,000 distinct CDR3 sequences in the sample, 46% were seen once. The treatment: roughly nine-day PBMC culture with coronavirus spike peptide pools or control peptides (ViraFEST assay). Antigens of these TCRs are unknown. What was sequenced was CD4+ T cells from blood, cultured in vitro. The receptors were sampled from a human donor who had recovered from COVID-19.

This clonotype was seen more than once but under ten times. The chain employs TRBV27 and TRBJ1-5, with unresolved D. The CDR3 consists of 15 residues. Looked up from germline, CDR1 is MNHEY and CDR2 is SMNVEV (reference sequence). V was trimmed by 2 bases and J by 2 bases, leaving 10 bases between them. DNA of the CDR3: TGTGCCAGCAGTTTAGAGGGAATTGGCAATCAGCCCCAGCATTTT. Amino acid sequence: CASSLEGIGNQPQHF.

This clonotype was detected only a few times. The chain is built from TRBV6-1 and TRBJ1-6, with D tentatively TRBD1 (5 bases). Germline values: CDR1 MNHNS, CDR2 SASEGT. V was pared by 2 bases and J by 7 bases, with 12 bases between. CDR3 size: 15 residues. The DNA of the CDR3 is TGTGCCAGCAGTGAACTACACGGGGCCAATTCACCCCTCCACTTT. This encodes CASSELHGANSPLHF.